The 10 T cell receptor beta chains listed next were all sequenced from one sample in a study of T cells in Graves' hyperthyroidism and ophthalmopathy. RNA transcripts served as the template for amplifying TCR beta CDR3 regions. The HTBI set primed first-round TCR CDR3 RT-PCR. From the multiplex PCR reads, TCRdb called clonotypes with MiXCR, one entry per CDR3 protein. The table shows hundreds of thousands of distinct CDR3 sequences, with about 15% occurring only once. Sequencing input: blood. These receptors came from a woman younger than 35 with Graves' hyperthyroidism.

This CDR3 is CASSPTGERNSPLHF. CDR3 DNA: TGTGCCAGCAGTCCAACAGGGGAACGTAATTCACCCCTCCACTTT. V usage is TRBV7-6 and J usage is TRBJ1-6; 7 nucleotides match TRBD1. Unmatched junction bases numbered 8, after V lost 6 bases and J lost 6 bases. This CDR3 contains 15 residues. Germline lookup yields CDR1 SGHVS and CDR2 FNYEAQ. Filled out from reference TRBV7-6 and TRBJ1-6, the complete variable domain reads GAGVSQSPRYKVTKRGQDVALRCDPISGHVSLYWYRQALGQGPEFLTYFNYEAQQDKSGLPNDRFSAERPEGSISTLTIQRTEQRDSAMYRCASSPTGERNSPLHFGNGTRLTVT.

This clonotype occurred a few times. The chain links TRBV20-1 to TRBJ2-5; D is ambiguous. Germline assignment: CDR1 DFQATT and CDR2 SNEGSKA (reference sequence). This CDR3 comprises 12 residues. V shed 3 bases and J shed 2 bases, with 7 bases lying between them. This CDR3 reads CSASGMQETQYF. The CDR3 DNA sequence: TGCAGTGCTAGTGGCATGCAAGAGACCCAGTACTTC.

This clonotype was picked up a small number of times. This sequence joins TRBV2 and TRBJ2-1; D ambiguous. The CDR3 covers 12 residues. V lost 11 bases to trimming and J lost 5 bases, with 13 bases between them. Germline V gene lookup returns CDR1 SNHLY and CDR2 FYNNEI. The DNA for the CDR3 is TGTGCCTGGGATCTGGTCCACAATGAGCAGTTCTTC. It is translated as CAWDLVHNEQFF.

The chain combines TRBV20-1 with TRBJ1-6; D unresolved. There are 15 residues in the CDR3. Germline-derived CDR1 and CDR2 are DFQATT and SNEGSKA (reference sequence). The V end was cut by 0 bases, the J end by 9 bases, with 15 bases between. CDR3 in amino acids: CSAREDPREVSPLHF. The CDR3 DNA is TGCAGTGCTAGAGAGGACCCGAGGGAGGTTTCACCCCTCCACTTT.

The rearrangement links TRBV20-1 to TRBJ1-5; D uncertain. The CDR3 consists of 16 residues. V lost 3 bases to trimming and J lost 2 bases, with 17 bases between them. Germline V CDR1 and CDR2: DFQATT, SNEGSKA (reference sequence). The CDR3, as DNA: TGCAGTGCTAGTAGGGAAGGGAAGGTGGGCAATCAGCCCCAGCATTTT. Its translation is CSASREGKVGNQPQHF.

The chain recombines TRBV24-1 with TRBJ2-5; TRBD1 might be the D (5 bases). Deletions cut 4 bases from V and 2 bases from J, with 10 bases between. The CDR3 is 14 residues long. Germline CDR1 KGHDR, CDR2 SFDVKD. The CDR3 protein is CATSEAGKQETQYF. CDR3 nucleotide sequence: TGTGCCACCAGTGAGGCAGGGAAACAAGAGACCCAGTACTTC.

This clonotype was seen repeatedly, ten times or more. This sequence joins TRBV30 and TRBJ1-1; maybe TRBD1 (5 bases). V lost 5 bases and J 1 base, leaving 14 bases between the germline ends. The CDR3 has 14 amino acids. The germline V gene encodes CDR1 GTSNPN and CDR2 SVGIG (reference sequence). The CDR3 loop reads CAWAKGPKNTEAFF. The CDR3 nucleotides read TGTGCCTGGGCCAAGGGACCGAAGAACACTGAAGCTTTCTTT.

This clonotype was seen many times. The gene calls are TRBV27 and TRBJ1-2; D is ambiguous. The CDR3 loop spans 17 amino acids. CDR1 and CDR2 from the germline V gene are MNHEY and SMNVEV (reference sequence). The ends were cut back, 4 bases at V and 2 bases at J, with 20 bases in the middle. The CDR3 bases are TGTGCCAGCAGTTACCCGGTACATCCCGAGCCCAACTATGGCTACACCTTC. The encoded protein is CASSYPVHPEPNYGYTF.

The chain uses TRBV6-1 and TRBJ2-1; D is unresolved. Between the trimmed V and J ends, which lost 7 bases and 0 bases, there was a span of 7 bases. The CDR3 has 13 amino acids. In germline, CDR1 is MNHNS, CDR2 SASEGT. The DNA for the CDR3 is TGTGCCAGCAAGCCCAGCTCCTACAATGAGCAGTTCTTC. It translates to CASKPSSYNEQFF.

This clonotype occurred a few times. The chain employs TRBV25-1 and TRBJ2-1, with TRBD2 matching 10 bases. The V segment lost 4 bases and the J segment 6 bases; nucleotides outside the gene matches: 21. This CDR3 has 20 residues. Germline V lookup: CDR1 MGHDK, CDR2 SYGVNS. The CDR3 DNA reads as TGTGCCAGCAGTGGAAGAGTCCCGGGCCGGCTAGCGGGAGATGGCAATGAGCAGTTCTTC. Translated: CASSGRVPGRLAGDGNEQFF.